The clone carrying this TCR beta chain showed up many times. Primed by a sample-barcoded 5' primer and a J-beta primer mix, a second PCR proceeded for roughly 6 to 12 cycles. All cDNA molecules were each tagged by a template-switch adaptor with 12 random nucleotides. TCRdb re-called the 5' RACE reads with MiXCR, one entry per CDR3 protein. The profile shows hundreds of thousands of distinct CDR3 sequences, 32% of them singletons. This specimen comes from a study of blood T cells in healthy people across ages. There are 16 residues in the CDR3. CDR1 is MRHNA and CDR2 is SNTAGT in the germline V gene. The junction had 6 bases not matched to a gene; V was cut back by 3 bases and J by 1 base.

This chain uses TRBV6-4 with TRBJ2-3, with 8 bases aligning to TRBD1. The receptor's source is a woman older than 75 in good health. The material sequenced was blood. The CDR3 DNA is TGTGCCAGCAGTGATTACAGGGGGAGACGCACAGATACGCAGTATTTT. Amino acid sequence: CASSDYRGRRTDTQYF.